These T cell receptor beta chains were read from a single sample in a study of T cell responses to AZD1222 COVID-19 vaccine. Only in-frame clones appear in the TCRdb table, and some are missing; sequencing was by immunoSEQ multiplex PCR. This repertoire shows roughly 190,000 clones, more than 85% found once; its top ten account for about 1.7%. The sequencing used peripheral blood, collected 28 days after the second AZD1222 dose. These receptor sequences come from an adult who received the AZD1222 COVID-19 vaccine. CDR3s include the opening cysteine and the closing phenylalanine or tryptophan. A D gene is named only where the DNA matches it firmly. Size values are once, few and many counts, or a class for expanded clones, and some rows have none.

CDR3 DNA,CDR3 protein,D gene,clone size,J gene,V gene
TGTGCCAGCAGCCCGGACATACCCGGCTACACCTTC,CASSPDIPGYTF,NA,NA,TRBJ1-2,TRBV2
TGTGCCAGCAGGCTGGGACTCCAGGAGACCCAGTACTTC,CASRLGLQETQYF,NA,few,TRBJ2-5,TRBV12-3/TRBV12-4
TGCGCCAGCAGCTTGGTCGGGGGACCCTACAATGAGCAGTTCTTC,CASSLVGGPYNEQFF,NA,NA,TRBJ2-1,TRBV5-1
TGTGCCTGGAGTGTGTCTAACACTGAAGCTTTCTTT,CAWSVSNTEAFF,NA,NA,TRBJ1-1,TRBV30
TGTGCCAGCAGCTCCGGGGGACTACGCCTCTCCTACGAGCAGTACTTC,CASSSGGLRLSYEQYF,TRBD2,NA,TRBJ2-7,TRBV13
TGTGCCAGCAGTGAAGGGGCCCCTTATTCTAGCGGGAGGGCCCGCGAGCAGTACTTC,CASSEGAPYSSGRAREQYF,TRBD2,NA,TRBJ2-7,TRBV2
TGCGCCAGCTTGGCTCTAGCGGGAGTGGGGGAGCAGTACTTC,CASLALAGVGEQYF,TRBD2,NA,TRBJ2-7,TRBV10-2
TGCGCCAGCAGCTATCATAGGGATGAGCAGTTCTTC,CASSYHRDEQFF,NA,NA,TRBJ2-1,TRBV4-1
TGTGCCAGCAGCGATTCCCCGTATGTAGCGGGGGGGTCGGCGGGGGAGCTGTTTTTT,CASSDSPYVAGGSAGELFF,TRBD2,NA,TRBJ2-2,TRBV9
TGTGCCAGCAGCCCAGGACCTGTCGATGAGCAGTTCTTC,CASSPGPVDEQFF,NA,NA,TRBJ2-1,TRBV9
TGTGCCAGCAGCCCGACAGGGTCTGGAAACACCATATATTTT,CASSPTGSGNTIYF,TRBD1,NA,TRBJ1-3,TRBV7-9
TGTGCCAGCAGCGCCGTCCCCGACAGCCCTCGCTCCTACGAGCAGTACTTC,CASSAVPDSPRSYEQYF,NA,NA,TRBJ2-7,TRBV9
TGTGCCATCGGGACAGGGGCTTTGGCCACTGAAGCTTTCTTT,CAIGTGALATEAFF,TRBD1,NA,TRBJ1-1,TRBV10-3
TGTGCCAGCAGCTTAGGTCCAGGGTCCTACGAGCAGTACTTC,CASSLGPGSYEQYF,NA,NA,TRBJ2-7,TRBV7-6
TGTGCCAGTACCTTCCTCCCGCCAGGGTCGAGTGAAAAACTGTTTTTT,CASTFLPPGSSEKLFF,NA,NA,TRBJ1-4,TRBV19
TGTGCCAGCAGTTTATCGGGCGGGGATACGGGTGGCTACACCTTC,CASSLSGGDTGGYTF,NA,NA,TRBJ1-2,TRBV27
TGTGCCAGTAGTCGAGGGGGAAAGGACAGGCTGAACATTCAGTACTTC,CASSRGGKDRLNIQYF,TRBD1,NA,TRBJ2-4,TRBV19
TGTGCCAGCAGTGAAGGGCCTTTTTTAACCTACGAGCAGTACTTC,CASSEGPFLTYEQYF,NA,NA,TRBJ2-7,TRBV6-1
TGTGCCAGCAGCAAGGTTAGGCAGCTTAACTATGGCTACACCTTC,CASSKVRQLNYGYTF,NA,NA,TRBJ1-2,TRBV21-1
TGTGCCAGTAGTTCAGATGGACAGGGTGTGAGGGCCAACGTCCTGACTTTC,CASSSDGQGVRANVLTF,TRBD1,NA,TRBJ2-6,TRBV19
TGTGCCAGCTCACCACCCCGGTGGACCTACGAGCAGTACTTC,CASSPPRWTYEQYF,NA,once,TRBJ2-7,TRBV18
TGTGCCAGCAGCCCGTTAGGCGGGAAACTGTACGAGCAGTACTTC,CASSPLGGKLYEQYF,NA,NA,TRBJ2-7,TRBV7-2
TGTGCCAGTAGTAGCAGGGGGCTCACAACGCCCCAGCATTTT,CASSSRGLTTPQHF,TRBD1,NA,TRBJ1-5,TRBV19
TGTGCCAGCAGCCGCCCGACCGATACGCAGTATTTT,CASSRPTDTQYF,NA,NA,TRBJ2-3,TRBV7-9
TGTGCCAGCAGTAGACAGGGTAGTGAGCAGTTCTTC,CASSRQGSEQFF,TRBD1,NA,TRBJ2-1,TRBV6-5
TGTGCCAGCATTCTGACAGGGATGGGCACTGAAGCTTTCTTT,CASILTGMGTEAFF,TRBD1,NA,TRBJ1-1,TRBV6-5
TGTGCCAGCAGTCAGGGGGCCTTCTATAATTCACCCCTCCACTTT,CASSQGAFYNSPLHF,TRBD1,NA,TRBJ1-6,TRBV27
TGTGCCAGCATCACAGGTGCCCTTTCTAACTATGGCTACACCTTC,CASITGALSNYGYTF,NA,NA,TRBJ1-2,TRBV6-5
TGCGCCAGCAGCTTCGGCGACCCGACCGGGGAGCTGTTTTTT,CASSFGDPTGELFF,NA,NA,TRBJ2-2,TRBV5-1
TGTGCCAGCAGTTCCCAACCCAATACTCTTGGCTACACCTTC,CASSSQPNTLGYTF,NA,NA,TRBJ1-2,TRBV27
TGCGCCAGCAGCACTCCCGGGACTAGGACCTACGAGCAGTACTTC,CASSTPGTRTYEQYF,TRBD2,NA,TRBJ2-7,TRBV4-1
TGTGCCAGCAGCTTAGGAGTGGGTCGGCGGAAGATCACTGAAGCTTTCTTT,CASSLGVGRRKITEAFF,NA,NA,TRBJ1-1,TRBV11-2
TGTGCCAGTACCGGACAGGGATACTACGAGCAGTACTTC,CASTGQGYYEQYF,TRBD1,NA,TRBJ2-7,TRBV19
TGTGCCAGTAGTATCTACCAGGGGGAATACAATGAGCAGTTCTTC,CASSIYQGEYNEQFF,TRBD1,NA,TRBJ2-1,TRBV19
TGTGCCAGCAGTGAAGGGGTTGGGGGCTATAGCAATCAGCCCCAGCATTTT,CASSEGVGGYSNQPQHF,NA,NA,TRBJ1-5,TRBV2
TGTGCCAGCAGTTACCTCACAGGGACCCTGAACACTGAAGCTTTCTTT,CASSYLTGTLNTEAFF,NA,NA,TRBJ1-1,TRBV6-5
TGTGCCAGCAGTTACTCGAAGGCGGCAGGCGGATACGAGCAGTACTTC,CASSYSKAAGGYEQYF,NA,few,TRBJ2-7,TRBV6-5
TGTGCCAGCAGCCATGGAAGACACACCGGGGAGCTGTTTTTT,CASSHGRHTGELFF,NA,NA,TRBJ2-2,TRBV14
TGCGCCAGCAGTCTACGGTACAACACTGAAGCTTTCTTT,CASSLRYNTEAFF,NA,NA,TRBJ1-1,TRBV10-1
TGTGCCAGCAGTGAAGTATTAGGGGGTGAGGGAACCGGGGAGCTGTTTTTT,CASSEVLGGEGTGELFF,NA,NA,TRBJ2-2,TRBV2
TGTGCCAGCAGCAGTCGAAGGACAGGGGGCCTGCATACGCAGTATTTT,CASSSRRTGGLHTQYF,TRBD1,NA,TRBJ2-3,TRBV7-2
TGTGCCAGCAGCGCCGAGAGTGCGGGAAATCAGCCCCAGCATTTT,CASSAESAGNQPQHF,NA,NA,TRBJ1-5,TRBV7-8
TGTGCCAGCAGCCAAAGGACGGTCTCCTACGAGCAGTACTTC,CASSQRTVSYEQYF,NA,NA,TRBJ2-7,TRBV14
TGTGCCAGCAGCCGCCCAGGGGTCTACGAGCAGTACTTC,CASSRPGVYEQYF,NA,NA,TRBJ2-7,TRBV7-2
TGTGCCAGCAGCTTAGGTGGCGCCTACACAGATACGCAGTATTTT,CASSLGGAYTDTQYF,NA,NA,TRBJ2-3,TRBV7-8
TGTGCCAGCAGCACGGGCCCAGCGGGCAATGAGCAGTTCTTC,CASSTGPAGNEQFF,NA,NA,TRBJ2-1,TRBV11-3
TGCGCCAGCAGGGAGGTTGTGGGACTAGCGGGCCACCCGGGTACGCAGTATTTT,CASREVVGLAGHPGTQYF,TRBD2,NA,TRBJ2-3,TRBV5-1